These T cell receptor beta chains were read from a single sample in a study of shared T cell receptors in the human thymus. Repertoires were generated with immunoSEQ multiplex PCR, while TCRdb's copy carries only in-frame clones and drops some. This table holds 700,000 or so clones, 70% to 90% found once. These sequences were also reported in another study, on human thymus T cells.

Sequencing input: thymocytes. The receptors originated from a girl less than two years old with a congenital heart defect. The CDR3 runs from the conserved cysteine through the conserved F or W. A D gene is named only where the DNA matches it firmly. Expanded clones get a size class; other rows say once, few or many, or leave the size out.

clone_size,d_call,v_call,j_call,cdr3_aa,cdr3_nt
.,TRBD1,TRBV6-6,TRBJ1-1,CASSHTGANTEAFF,TGTGCCAGCAGCCATACAGGGGCCAACACTGAAGCTTTCTTT
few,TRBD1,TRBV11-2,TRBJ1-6,CASSLQGAGNSPLHF,TGTGCCAGCAGTTTACAGGGGGCAGGTAATTCACCCCTCCACTTT
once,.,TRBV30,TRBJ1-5,CAWSPGTYQPQHF,TGTGCCTGGAGTCCGGGGACTTATCAGCCCCAGCATTTT
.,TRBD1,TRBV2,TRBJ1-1,CASSERGQGESNTEAFF,TGTGCCAGCAGTGAAAGGGGACAGGGAGAAAGTAACACTGAAGCTTTCTTT
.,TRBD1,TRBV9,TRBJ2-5,CASSVESGGETQYF,TGTGCCAGCAGCGTAGAGTCAGGGGGAGAGACCCAGTACTTC
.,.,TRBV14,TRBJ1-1,CASSHGPGLNTEAFF,TGTGCCAGCAGCCATGGCCCGGGGTTGAACACTGAAGCTTTCTTT
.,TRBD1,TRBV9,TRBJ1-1,CASSATGVRTEAFF,TGTGCCAGCAGCGCAACAGGGGTGAGGACTGAAGCTTTCTTT
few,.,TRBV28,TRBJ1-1,CASSRDSPEAFF,TGTGCCAGCAGCAGAGACAGTCCTGAAGCTTTCTTT
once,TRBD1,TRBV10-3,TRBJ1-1,CASGQGGTEAFF,TGTGCCTCGGGACAGGGGGGCACTGAAGCTTTCTTT
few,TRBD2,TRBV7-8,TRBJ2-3,CASSLGLAGGRTDTQYF,TGTGCCAGCAGCTTAGGCCTAGCGGGGGGGCGTACAGATACGCAGTATTTT
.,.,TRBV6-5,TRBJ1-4,CASSYSRPQRNPLFF,TGTGCCAGCAGTTACTCGAGGCCCCAAAGGAATCCTTTGTTTTTT
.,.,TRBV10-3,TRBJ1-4,CAISDVRGHNEKLFF,TGTGCCATCAGTGATGTTCGCGGACATAATGAAAAACTGTTTTTT
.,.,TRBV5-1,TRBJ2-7,CASSLQQVARTYEQYF,TGCGCCAGCAGCTTACAACAGGTGGCCAGAACCTACGAGCAGTACTTC
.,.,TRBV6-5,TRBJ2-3,CASSYSNGRPDTQYF,TGTGCCAGCAGTTACTCGAACGGCAGGCCGGATACGCAGTATTTT
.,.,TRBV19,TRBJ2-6,CASTSQPWGQAHFGANVLTF,TGTGCCAGTACCTCCCAACCCTGGGGGCAAGCCCACTTTGGGGCCAACGTCCTGACTTTC
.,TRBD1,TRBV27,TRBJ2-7,CASSSPGTGIYEQYF,TGTGCCAGCAGTTCGCCCGGGACAGGGATTTACGAGCAGTACTTC
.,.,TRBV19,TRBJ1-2,CASSIREPYGYTF,TGTGCCAGTAGTATACGGGAGCCCTATGGCTACACCTTC
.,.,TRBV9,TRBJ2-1,CASSHRVVRNEQFF,TGTGCCAGCAGCCACAGGGTTGTACGCAATGAGCAGTTCTTC
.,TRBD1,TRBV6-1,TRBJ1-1,CASSDPTGGTEAFF,TGTGCCAGCAGTGATCCTACAGGGGGCACTGAAGCTTTCTTT
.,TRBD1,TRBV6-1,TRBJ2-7,CASNRDRGYYEQYF,TGTGCCAGCAACCGGGACAGGGGATACTACGAGCAGTACTTC
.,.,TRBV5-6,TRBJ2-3,CASSWGTSSTDTQYF,TGTGCCAGCAGCTGGGGCACGTCTAGCACAGATACGCAGTATTTT
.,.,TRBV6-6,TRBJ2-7,CASRHAGETYEQYF,TGTGCCAGCAGGCACGCAGGGGAAACCTACGAGCAGTACTTC
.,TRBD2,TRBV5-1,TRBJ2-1,CASASGGAADEQFF,TGCGCCAGCGCAAGCGGGGGGGCCGCGGATGAGCAGTTCTTC
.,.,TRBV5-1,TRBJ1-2,CASSPGQTYGYTF,TGCGCCAGCAGCCCCGGACAGACCTATGGCTACACCTTC
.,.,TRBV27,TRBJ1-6,CASSFGQRKDSYNSPLHF,TGTGCCAGCAGTTTCGGACAGCGTAAAGACTCCTATAATTCCCCCCTCCACTTT
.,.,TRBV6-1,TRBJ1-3,CASIPGHVGNTIYF,TGTGCCAGCATCCCGGGACATGTGGGAAACACCATATATTTT
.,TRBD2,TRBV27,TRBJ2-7,CASSFSPSGGVNEQYF,TGTGCCAGCAGTTTCTCACCCAGCGGGGGGGTCAACGAGCAGTACTTC
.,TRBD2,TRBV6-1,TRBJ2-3,CASPHRLAGQYF,TGTGCCAGCCCCCATCGACTAGCGGGGCAGTATTTT
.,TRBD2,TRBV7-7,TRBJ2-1,CASSLFAGGGNNEQFF,TGTGCCAGCAGCTTGTTTGCGGGGGGAGGGAACAATGAGCAGTTCTTC
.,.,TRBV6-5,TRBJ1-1,CASSYGQKNTEAFF,TGTGCCAGCAGTTACGGACAGAAGAACACTGAAGCTTTCTTT
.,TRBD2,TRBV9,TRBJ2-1,CASSPPQRGNNEQFF,TGTGCCAGCAGCCCACCCCAGCGGGGGAACAATGAGCAGTTCTTC
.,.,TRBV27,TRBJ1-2,CASSFGGGEGYTF,TGTGCCAGCAGTTTTGGCGGGGGTGAGGGCTACACCTTC
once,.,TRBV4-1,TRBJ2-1,CASSQDSGQEQFF,TGCGCCAGCAGCCAAGATTCTGGCCAGGAGCAGTTCTTC
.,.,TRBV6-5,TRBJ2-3,CASSPPGMTDTQYF,TGTGCCAGCAGTCCTCCGGGGATGACAGATACGCAGTATTTT
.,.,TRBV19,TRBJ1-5,CASSIDRGKIQPQHF,TGTGCCAGTAGTATAGATCGAGGGAAAATTCAGCCCCAGCATTTT
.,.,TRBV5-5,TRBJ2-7,CASSHHRGAAYEQYF,TGTGCCAGCAGCCATCACCGGGGGGCCGCCTACGAGCAGTACTTC
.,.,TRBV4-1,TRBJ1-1,CASSQDPSVNPPSVAFF,TGCGCCAGCAGCCAAGATCCCTCTGTGAACCCCCCATCGGTAGCTTTCTTT
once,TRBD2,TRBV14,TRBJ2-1,CASSQDRIERGGCNEQFF,TGTGCCAGCAGCCAAGATCGTATCGAGCGGGGGGGCTGTAATGAGCAGTTCTTC
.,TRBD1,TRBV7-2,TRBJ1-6,CASSVDREDYYSPLHF,TGTGCCAGCAGCGTTGACAGGGAGGATTATTATTCCCCCCTCCACTTT
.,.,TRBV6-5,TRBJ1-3,CASSPGGSGNTIYF,TGTGCCAGCAGTCCCGGCGGCTCTGGAAACACCATATATTTT
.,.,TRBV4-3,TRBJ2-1,CASSQLRDEQFF,TGCGCCAGCAGCCAATTACGGGATGAGCAGTTCTTC
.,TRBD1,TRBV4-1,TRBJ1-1,CASSPLSGDRATEAFF,TGCGCCAGCAGCCCCTTAAGTGGGGACAGGGCTACTGAAGCTTTCTTT
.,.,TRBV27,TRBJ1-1,CASSFRQNTEAFF,TGTGCCAGCAGTTTTAGACAGAACACTGAAGCTTTCTTT
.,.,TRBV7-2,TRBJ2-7,CASSLVGGGDAYEQYF,TGTGCCAGCAGCTTAGTAGGGGGGGGAGACGCCTACGAGCAGTACTTC
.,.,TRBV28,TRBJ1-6,CASTPLAANSSYNSPLHF,TGTGCCAGCACTCCCCTGGCAGCTAACAGCTCCTATAATTCACCCCTCCACTTT
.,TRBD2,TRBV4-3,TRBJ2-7,CASSQEPITSGGTYEQYF,TGCGCCAGCAGCCAAGAACCGATAACTAGCGGGGGTACCTACGAGCAGTACTTC
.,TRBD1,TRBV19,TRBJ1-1,CASSTQQGAKDRFNTEAFF,TGTGCCAGTAGTACCCAACAGGGGGCAAAAGACCGCTTTAACACTGAAGCTTTCTTT
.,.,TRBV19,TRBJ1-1,CASSMENRDGQNGSTEAFF,TGTGCCAGTAGTATGGAAAACCGGGACGGCCAGAACGGGAGCACTGAAGCTTTCTTT
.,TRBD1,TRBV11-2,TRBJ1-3,CASSLDSGVQGVSGNTIYF,TGTGCCAGCAGCTTAGATTCCGGGGTCCAGGGGGTTTCTGGAAACACCATATATTTT
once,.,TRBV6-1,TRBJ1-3,CASSVPRDSGNTIYF,TGTGCCAGCAGCGTGCCCAGGGATTCTGGAAACACCATATATTTT
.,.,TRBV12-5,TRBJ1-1,CASAKGEMNTEAFF,TGTGCTAGTGCCAAGGGGGAGATGAACACTGAAGCTTTCTTT